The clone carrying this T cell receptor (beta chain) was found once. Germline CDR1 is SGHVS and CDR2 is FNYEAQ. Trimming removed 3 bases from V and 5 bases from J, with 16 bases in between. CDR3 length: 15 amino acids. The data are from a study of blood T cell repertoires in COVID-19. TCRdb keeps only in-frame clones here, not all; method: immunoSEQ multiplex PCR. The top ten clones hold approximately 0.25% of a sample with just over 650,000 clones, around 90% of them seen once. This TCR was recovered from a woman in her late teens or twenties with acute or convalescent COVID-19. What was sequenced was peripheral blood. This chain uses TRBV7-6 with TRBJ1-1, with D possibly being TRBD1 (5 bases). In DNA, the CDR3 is TGTGCCAGCAGCTTCAACCCCGTGACAGTGACTGAAGCTTTCTTT. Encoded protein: CASSFNPVTVTEAFF.